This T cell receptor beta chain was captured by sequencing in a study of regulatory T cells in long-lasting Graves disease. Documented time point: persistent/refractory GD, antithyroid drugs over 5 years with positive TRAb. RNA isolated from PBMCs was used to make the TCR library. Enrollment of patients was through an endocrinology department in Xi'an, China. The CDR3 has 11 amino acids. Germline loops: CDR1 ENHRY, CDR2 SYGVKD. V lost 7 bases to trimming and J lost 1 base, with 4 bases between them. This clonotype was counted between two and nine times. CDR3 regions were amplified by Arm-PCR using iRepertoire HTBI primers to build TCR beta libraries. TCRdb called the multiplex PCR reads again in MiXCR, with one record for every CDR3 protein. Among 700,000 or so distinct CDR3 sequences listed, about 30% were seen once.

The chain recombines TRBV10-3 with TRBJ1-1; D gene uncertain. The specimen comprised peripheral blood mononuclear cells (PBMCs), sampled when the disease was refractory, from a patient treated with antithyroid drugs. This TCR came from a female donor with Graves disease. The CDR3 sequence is CAIMENTEAFF. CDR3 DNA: TGTGCCATCATGGAGAACACTGAAGCTTTCTTT.